This T cell receptor (beta chain) is drawn from a study of STAT5B mutations in CD4+ large granular lymphocyte leukemia. Germline CDR1 SNHLY, CDR2 FYNNEI. CDR3 length: 13 amino acids. The germline V and J ends were trimmed by 7 bases and 5 bases, with 12 bases remaining between them. The method was immunoSEQ multiplex PCR; TCRdb's version includes in-frame clones alone and lacks a portion of them. The sample carries over 20,000 clones, 81% recorded once. Sequencing input: CD4+ T cells from blood buffy coats. The chain links TRBV2 to TRBJ1-5, with a tentative D call TRBD1 (5 bases). This sequence originates from a human donor in good health. CDR3 region: CASNSGQYQPQHF. DNA of the CDR3: TGTGCCAGCAATTCAGGGCAGTATCAGCCCCAGCATTTT.